The clone carrying this TCR beta chain has just a few counts. Its antigen is not known. These data come from a study of T cells in localized non-small cell lung cancer. General study results and limits: The tumor had only one region sequenced, so heterogeneity remains possible. Exceeding tumor, uninvolved adjacent lung had the highest T cell clonality. In adjacent lung, a median around 52 of the top 100 tumor clones were found.

Assay used: immunoSEQ multiplex PCR; TCRdb lists only in-frame clones, some missing. The sample has approximately 25,000 clones; less than 95% are singletons. The CDR3 totals 16 residues. The V and J ends lost 2 bases and 4 bases respectively, with 16 bases between them. The germline V gene has CDR1 MNHNS and CDR2 SASEGT. The chain joins TRBV6-1 to TRBJ2-3; tentative D call: TRBD2 (5 bases). The TCR was taken from a woman between 40 and 69 years old with stage I lung adenocarcinoma. This sample comprised peripheral blood, obtained before any cancer treatment. CDR3 region: CASSEIHLATADTQYF. Written as DNA, the CDR3 is TGTGCCAGCAGTGAAATACACCTAGCAACCGCAGATACGCAGTATTTT.